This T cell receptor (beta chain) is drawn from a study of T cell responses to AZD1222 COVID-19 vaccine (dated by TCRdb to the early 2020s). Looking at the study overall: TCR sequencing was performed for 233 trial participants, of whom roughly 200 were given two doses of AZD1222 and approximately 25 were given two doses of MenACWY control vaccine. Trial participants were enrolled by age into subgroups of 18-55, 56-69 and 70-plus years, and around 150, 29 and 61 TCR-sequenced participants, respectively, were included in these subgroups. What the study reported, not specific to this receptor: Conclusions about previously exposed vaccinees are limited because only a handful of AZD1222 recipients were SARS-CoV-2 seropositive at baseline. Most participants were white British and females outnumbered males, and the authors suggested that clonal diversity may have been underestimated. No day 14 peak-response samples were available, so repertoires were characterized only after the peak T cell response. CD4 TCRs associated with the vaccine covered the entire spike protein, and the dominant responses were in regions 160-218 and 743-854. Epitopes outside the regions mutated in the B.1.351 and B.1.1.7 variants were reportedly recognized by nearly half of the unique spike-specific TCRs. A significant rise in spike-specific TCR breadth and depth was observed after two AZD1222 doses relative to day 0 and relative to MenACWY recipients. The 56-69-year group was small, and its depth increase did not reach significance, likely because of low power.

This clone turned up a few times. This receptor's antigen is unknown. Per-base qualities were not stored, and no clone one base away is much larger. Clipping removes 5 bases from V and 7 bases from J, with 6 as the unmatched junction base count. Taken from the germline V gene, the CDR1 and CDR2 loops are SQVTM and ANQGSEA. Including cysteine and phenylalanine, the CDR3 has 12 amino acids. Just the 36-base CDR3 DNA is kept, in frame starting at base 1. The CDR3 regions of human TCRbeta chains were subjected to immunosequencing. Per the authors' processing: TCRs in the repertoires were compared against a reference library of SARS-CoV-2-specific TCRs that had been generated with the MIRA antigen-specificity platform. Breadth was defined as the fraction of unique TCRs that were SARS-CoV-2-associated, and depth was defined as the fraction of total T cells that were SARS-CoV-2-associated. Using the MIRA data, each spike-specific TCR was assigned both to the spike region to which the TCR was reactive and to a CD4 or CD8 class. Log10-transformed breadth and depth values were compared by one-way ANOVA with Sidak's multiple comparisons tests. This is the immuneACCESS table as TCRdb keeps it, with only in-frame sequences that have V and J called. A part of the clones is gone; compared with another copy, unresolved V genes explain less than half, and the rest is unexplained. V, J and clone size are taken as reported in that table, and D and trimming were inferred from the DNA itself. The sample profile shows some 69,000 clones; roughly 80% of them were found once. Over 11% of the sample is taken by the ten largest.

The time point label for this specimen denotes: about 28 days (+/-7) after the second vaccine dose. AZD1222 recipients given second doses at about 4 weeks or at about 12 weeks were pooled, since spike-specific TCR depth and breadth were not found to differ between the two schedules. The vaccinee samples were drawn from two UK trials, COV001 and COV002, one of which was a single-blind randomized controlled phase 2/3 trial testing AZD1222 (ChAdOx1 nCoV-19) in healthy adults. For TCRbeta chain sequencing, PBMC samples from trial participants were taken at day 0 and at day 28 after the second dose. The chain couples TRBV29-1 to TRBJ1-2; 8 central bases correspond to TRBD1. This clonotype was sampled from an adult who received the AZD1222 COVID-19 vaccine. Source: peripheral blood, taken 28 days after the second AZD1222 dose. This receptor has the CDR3 CSVLQGVGGYTF. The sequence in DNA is TGCAGCGTTCTACAGGGGGTCGGTGGCTACACCTTC. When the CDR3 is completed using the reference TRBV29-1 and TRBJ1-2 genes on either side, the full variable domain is SAVISQKPSRDICQRGTSLTIQCQVDSQVTMMFWYRQQPGQSLTLIATANQGSEATYESGFVIDKFPISRPNLTFSTLTVSNMSPEDSSIYLCSVLQGVGGYTFGSGTRLTVV.